This TCR beta chain stems from a study of shared clonotypes between healthy human individuals. Study overall: A couple of women and a few men aged 18 to 49 made up the donors.

The length of the CDR3 is 20 residues. Trimming took 2 bases from V and 0 from J, leaving 22 bases between them. The germline CDR1 and CDR2 sequences are SGHTA and FQGTGA. Repertoires were generated with immunoSEQ multiplex PCR, while TCRdb's copy carries only in-frame clones and drops some. The sample has roughly 1,500,000 clones; approximately 98.5% are singletons. The chain recombines TRBV7-3 with TRBJ1-4; a weak D match, TRBD1 (5 bases). The receptor was isolated from a man aged 25-45 years in good health. The material sequenced was naive CD4+ T cells sorted from blood. As for subset: CD45RA+ positively selected. The CDR3 protein is CASSLWFSSSGIPTNEKLFF. The DNA for the CDR3 is TGTGCCAGCAGCTTATGGTTTAGCAGCTCAGGGATTCCAACTAATGAAAAACTGTTTTTT.